This TCR beta chain emerged from a study of blood T cell repertoires in COVID-19 (TCRdb year 2020). About the investigation overall: Collaborator samples came from the United States, Italy and Spain and covered acute and convalescent phases of COVID-19. The prospective study material was composed of cDNA or gDNA derived from T cells, B-cell-depleted T cells, or PBMCs. Subjects who had been exposed to COVID-19, were actively infected with it, or had recovered from it provided the deeply sampled blood TCRbeta repertoires that made up the dataset. The repertoires were made available in a free public database intended to serve as a resource for research on the immune response to SARS-CoV-2. The samples were drawn from two sources: the first 160 participants of the ongoing ImmuneRACE study, and 1,200 or so subjects contributed by 6 global collaborators. Nearly every sample came with metadata listing a de-identified subject ID, COVID-19 status, age in years and sex. HLA class I and class II types, where available, came from metadata supplied by the sample provider rather than from assay-based typing. General study outcomes and caveats: Clinical and demographic metadata were provided uncurated, with the amount varying by source and participant.

A second Seattle source provided samples from volunteer blood donors who had recovered from COVID-19. The collaborating institutions used their own protocols to collect whole blood in K2EDTA tubes. Collaborator samples were shipped for TCRbeta analysis as frozen whole blood, isolated PBMCs, or DNA extracted from either sample type. Comment on this clone: The antigen this receptor binds is unknown. The record has no base qualities; no much larger clone is one base away.

TCRbeta CDR3 regions were amplified from genomic DNA using the immunoSEQ Assay, a bias-controlled multiplex PCR. Per the authors' processing: Nucleated cell counts per sample were estimated from amplification of reference gene primers within the assay. Sequence reads were collapsed and filtered to measure the absolute abundance of every unique TCRbeta CDR3 rearrangement. For each sample, productive Simpson clonality was calculated as the square root of Simpson's diversity index over productive rearrangements. Not all clones reach the TCRdb copy of this immuneACCESS table, which keeps in-frame sequences only. Checked studies attribute under half of the gap to unresolved V genes and leave the rest unexplained. V, J and clone size reflect that table, while D and trimming were determined from the DNA. The sample data list around 300,000 clones, and roughly 89% of these were observed just once. The ten largest make up roughly 0.92% of the sample.

This TCR derives from a woman aged 40 to 49 who had recovered from COVID-19. The sequenced sample consisted of peripheral blood.

The CDR3 sequence is CASSSLRGTEAFF. Here is the DNA: TGTGCCAGCAGTTCCTTACGGGGCACTGAAGCTTTCTTT. The chain is assembled from TRBV28 and TRBJ1-1, with no confidently assigned D gene. V lost 4 bases and J lost 4 bases; the stretch between them is 10 bases long. CDR1 and CDR2, looked up from the germline V gene, are MDHEN and SYDVKM. The CDR3, cysteine through phenylalanine, is 13 amino acids long. The entry retains the CDR3 DNA only, 39 bases that are in frame from base 1.